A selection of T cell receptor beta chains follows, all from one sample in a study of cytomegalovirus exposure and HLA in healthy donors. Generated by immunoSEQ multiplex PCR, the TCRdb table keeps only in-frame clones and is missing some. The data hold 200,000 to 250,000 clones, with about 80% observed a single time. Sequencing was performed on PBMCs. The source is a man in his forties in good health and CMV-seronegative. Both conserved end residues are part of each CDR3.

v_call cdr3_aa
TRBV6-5 CASSPLGGFNYGYTF
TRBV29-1 CSVEEGRVQFF
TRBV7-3 CASSPRSGTGVSNNEQFF
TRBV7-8 CASSLRAGGSADTQYF
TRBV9 CASSVARGTQETQYF
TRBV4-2 CASSTLAGGNRETQYF
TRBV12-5 CASGILGERQFF
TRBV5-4 CASSSGLAEQYF
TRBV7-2 CASSLGPNEKLFF
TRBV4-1 CASSQVQGGTEAFF
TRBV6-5 CASRAGGYSNQPQHF
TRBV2 CASSEGLAGVSEQYF
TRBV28 CASSSGGLFNEQFF
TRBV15 CATSRAGTSGSRMSQETQYF
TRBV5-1 CASRGSSPPQETQYF
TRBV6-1 CASSASRRGSSGELFF
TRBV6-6 CASSYPDRIYEQYF
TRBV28 CASSAPGGLNTEAFF
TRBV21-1 CASSKAWAGSEAFF
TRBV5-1 CASSWGGQGLQYF
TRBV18 CASSPNYGGTEAFF
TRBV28 CASTWTSGPVLYF
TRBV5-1 CASSRGLAGGPGELFF